This TCR beta chain appears in the sequencing data of a study of identical twins. As for this clonotype: The target antigen is unknown.

cDNA molecules carried unique molecular identifiers, and template switching added a universal primer site. Via MiXCR, TCRdb re-called the 5' RACE reads, giving one row per CDR3 protein. There are some 440,000 distinct CDR3 sequences in the sample; more than 20% occur only once, and around 3% lies in the top ten. The study, taken as a whole, reports: Compared with unrelated sharing, twin-shared out-of-frame alpha sequences had more low-probability sequences.

Trimming shortened V by 6 bases and J by 4 bases, and 12 bases separated the two germline ends. Germline V gives CDR1 SGHTA, CDR2 FQGNSA. The CDR3 is 14 amino acids. These data were likewise used in another study, on T cells expressing NK-cell markers. That study reports: Expanded NKG2C+ T cell clones had unclear HCMV specificity.

The chain couples TRBV7-2 to TRBJ1-4, with D unresolved. This clonotype was obtained from a woman younger than 35 in good health. Sequenced sample: CD4+ T cells sorted from blood. The CDR3 reads CASRFSPDNEKLFF. The DNA for the CDR3 is TGTGCCAGCAGGTTCTCCCCGGATAATGAAAAACTGTTTTTT. The full variable domain, with the rest looked up from reference TRBV7-2 and TRBJ1-4, is GAGVSQSPSNKVTEKGKDVELRCDPISGHTALYWYRQSLGQGLEFLIYFQGNSAPDKSGLPSDRFSAERTGGSVSTLTIQRTQQEDSAVYLCASRFSPDNEKLFFGSGTQLSVL.